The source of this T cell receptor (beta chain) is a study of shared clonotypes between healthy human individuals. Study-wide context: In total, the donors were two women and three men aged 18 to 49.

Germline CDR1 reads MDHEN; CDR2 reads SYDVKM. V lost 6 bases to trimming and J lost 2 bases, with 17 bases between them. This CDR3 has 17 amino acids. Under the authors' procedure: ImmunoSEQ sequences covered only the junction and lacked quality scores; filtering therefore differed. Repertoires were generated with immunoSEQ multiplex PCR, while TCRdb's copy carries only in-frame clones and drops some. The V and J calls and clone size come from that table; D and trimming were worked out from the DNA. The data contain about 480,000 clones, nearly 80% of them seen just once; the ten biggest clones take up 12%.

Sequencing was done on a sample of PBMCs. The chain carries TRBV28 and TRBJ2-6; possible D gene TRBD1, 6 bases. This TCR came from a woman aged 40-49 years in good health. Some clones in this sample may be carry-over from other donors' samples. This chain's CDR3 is CASSPPTGYPGANVLTF. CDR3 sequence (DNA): TGTGCCAGCAGCCCCCCCACAGGGTACCCTGGGGCCAACGTCCTGACTTTC.